A single sample gave rise to the 3 T cell receptor beta chains below, sequenced in a study of beta chain features in type 1 diabetes. The investigators reverse transcribed all of the isolated RNA, so they sequenced expressed TCRB transcripts. TCRdb's table, derived via immunoSEQ multiplex PCR, lists solely in-frame clones and lacks some. The profile covers under 450,000 clones, with approximately 15% appearing a single time and about 0.034% taken by the ten largest. The source material was naive CD4+ T cells from blood. The receptors were gathered from a man aged 25-45 years in good health.

This clone was counted a few times. This sequence joins TRBV30 and TRBJ2-7, with a possible D match to TRBD2 (6 bases). This CDR3 comprises 12 residues. Germline loops: CDR1 GTSNPN, CDR2 SVGIG (reference sequence). Trimming left V 5 bases short and J 5 bases short, with 13 bases between. Here the CDR3 DNA reads TGTGCCTGGTCCGGGAGTGGGAACGAGCAGTACGTC. Translating gives CAWSGSGNEQYV.

This clone has just a few counts. The rearrangement joins TRBV7-9 to TRBJ1-1; maybe TRBD1 (6 bases). This CDR3 has 15 amino acids. V was clipped by 1 base and J by 0 bases, with 9 bases between them. Germline V gives CDR1 SEHNR, CDR2 FQNEAQ (reference sequence). The CDR3 loop reads CASSLEGQLNTEAFF. For the CDR3, the DNA is TGTGCCAGCAGCTTAGAAGGACAGCTGAACACTGAAGCTTTCTTT. Looking up the rest from reference TRBV7-9 and TRBJ1-1 gives the full variable domain: DTGVSQNPRHKITKRGQNVTFRCDPISEHNRLYWYRQTLGQGPEFLTYFQNEAQLEKSRLLSDRFSAERPKGSFSTLEIQRTEQGDSAMYLCASSLEGQLNTEAFFGQGTRLTVV.

This clone was seen a handful of times. This sequence joins TRBV14 and TRBJ2-3; D is undetermined. The germline V gene encodes CDR1 SGHDN and CDR2 FVKESK. Trimming removed 5 bases from V and 2 bases from J, with 5 bases in between. There are 12 residues in the CDR3. The DNA for the CDR3 is TGTGCCAGCAGCTCCTACACAGATACGCAGTATTTT. Protein sequence: CASSSYTDTQYF.